These 25 T cell receptor beta chains were sequenced from one sample in a study of vaccination effects on CD4 cells after COVID-19 (dated 2022 in TCRdb). The library was obtained by the immunoSEQ multiplex PCR assay. This is the immuneACCESS table as TCRdb keeps it, with only in-frame sequences that have V and J called. A part of the clones is gone; compared with another copy, unresolved V genes explain less than half, and the rest is unexplained. Here the sample has approximately 74,000 clones; 60% to 75% occur a single time. The biggest ten clones account for roughly 2.9% of the sample. Their cognate antigens are unknown. To identify antigen-specific CD4+ T cell clonotypes by their expansion, the ViraFEST assay first stimulated PBMC with viral peptide pools and then applied TCR sequencing. After around 10 days of culture, CD4+ T cells were isolated with the EasySep CD4+ T cell isolation kit. The absence of prior SARS-CoV-2 infection in healthy vaccine recipients was confirmed by negative nucleocapsid antibodies before and after vaccination.

The input for sequencing was CD4+ T cells from PBMCs cultured with HCoV-NL63 spike peptides, taken before COVID-19 vaccination. In the paper's terms, the cell subset or site label means: HCoV-NL63 spike overlapping peptide pool stimulation. These receptors all stem from a human donor who received a COVID-19 vaccine.

This chain uses TRBV5-1 with TRBJ2-2; D unclear. V lost 4 bases and J 6 bases, leaving 19 bases between the germline ends. The CDR3 totals 16 residues. Germline V lookup: CDR1 SGHRS, CDR2 YFSETQ. The CDR3 region is CASSLLLGDLSGELFF. The CDR3 bases are TGCGCCAGCAGCCTTCTTCTTGGGGATCTCTCCGGGGAGCTGTTTTTT.

The chain is built from TRBV4-1 and TRBJ2-1, with unresolved D. The V end lost 3 bases, the J end lost 5 bases, and 14 bases lay between the germline ends. The CDR3 loop spans 15 amino acids. Germline loops: CDR1 MGHRA, CDR2 YSYEKL. In nucleotides, the CDR3 is TGCGCCAGCAGCCACCCCCGGGTCCCAAACAATGAGCAGTTCTTC. Translating gives CASSHPRVPNNEQFF.

The V gene is TRBV6-6, the J gene TRBJ1-1; D ambiguous. CDR1 and CDR2 from the germline V gene are MNHNY and SVGAGI (reference sequence). Trimming took 7 bases from V and 0 from J, leaving 6 bases between them. The CDR3 has 12 residues. CDR3 nucleotide sequence: TGTGCCAGCACCATTATGAACACTGAAGCTTTCTTT. It encodes CASTIMNTEAFF.

This chain connects TRBV4-1 to TRBJ1-4; a possible D gene is TRBD1 (5 bases). The V gene lost 1 base and the J gene lost 7 bases, with 13 bases spanning the gap. From germline, CDR1 is MGHRA and CDR2 YSYEKL. The CDR3 sequence is 15 residues long. CDR3 loop: CASSQAGQGGEKLFF. The CDR3 nucleotides are TGCGCCAGCAGCCAAGCGGGCCAGGGTGGTGAAAAACTGTTTTTT.

The sample holds a few counts of this clone. The rearrangement joins TRBV29-1 to TRBJ2-1; 14 bases agree with TRBD2. This CDR3 has 17 residues. The V gene end was trimmed by 6 bases and the J gene end by 10 bases; junction bases not matched to a gene: 17. Germline V gene sequence: CDR1 SQVTM, CDR2 ANQGSEA. The CDR3 region has the DNA TGCAGCGTCGACAACAACCGACTAGCGGGGGGGCAGAGGGAGCAGTTCTTC. Translating it yields CSVDNNRLAGGQREQFF.

About this clone: The junction departs from the called germline gene at one end, perhaps through a read error. V usage is TRBV10-1 and J usage is TRBJ1-4; tentatively, D is TRBD1 (5 bases). Per the germline V gene, CDR1 is WNHNN and CDR2 is SYGVQD (reference sequence). There are 9 residues in the CDR3. The CDR3, as DNA: TGCGCCAGCAGTTCCGGGGGAATTTTT. It is translated as CASSSGGIF.

This chain uses TRBV7-8 with TRBJ2-7, with 7 nucleotides matching TRBD2. Germline values: CDR1 SGHVS, CDR2 FQNEAQ. The CDR3 has 15 amino acids. V shed 5 bases, J shed 1 base, and the junction held 8 bases outside the gene matches. The CDR3 reads CASSRGPGGSYEQYV. Here the CDR3 DNA reads TGTGCCAGCAGCCGAGGGCCGGGGGGATCCTACGAGCAGTACGTC.

This rearrangement joins TRBV18 to TRBJ1-2; D may be TRBD1 (5 bases). V was pared by 3 bases and J by 4 bases, with 9 bases between. The CDR3 is 13 residues long. Germline CDR1 is KGHSH and CDR2 is LQKENI. The CDR3 nucleotides are TGTGCCAGCTCACCGCTGGACATCTATGGCTACACCTTC. Its protein is CASSPLDIYGYTF.

For the CDR3, the DNA is TGTGCCAGCAGCTTCAGCGTCAACACTGAAGCTTTCTTT. Translated, it gives CASSFSVNTEAFF. The chain is built from TRBV7-2 and TRBJ1-1, with D unresolved. This CDR3 region has 13 residues. From germline, CDR1 is SGHTA and CDR2 FQGNSA. The V and J ends lost 3 bases and 2 bases respectively, with 7 bases between them.

The chain has TRBV28 and TRBJ2-4, with 14 bases identical to TRBD2. J gave up 0 bases and V 6 bases, and 7 bases lay outside the gene matches. From germline, CDR1 is MDHEN and CDR2 SYDVKM. The CDR3 sequence is 18 residues long. The CDR3 spells CASSRPGLAGVAKNIQYF. CDR3 nucleotides: TGTGCCAGCAGCCGACCGGGACTAGCGGGGGTAGCCAAAAACATTCAGTACTTC.

This chain connects TRBV28 to TRBJ2-2; D gene uncertain. CDR1 is MDHEN, CDR2 SYDVKM, per germline. V shed 7 bases and J shed 4 bases, with 10 bases lying between them. This CDR3 contains 13 residues. CDR3 loop: CASTLLITGELFF. The DNA for the CDR3 is TGTGCCAGCACCCTCCTGATCACCGGGGAGCTGTTTTTT.

This clone was counted a few times. This rearrangement joins TRBV5-1 to TRBJ1-1, with D hard to call. The CDR3 is made up of 15 amino acids. Germline loops: CDR1 SGHRS, CDR2 YFSETQ. V was cut by 4 bases and J by 1 base, with 14 bases left in between. CDR3 bases: TGCGCCAGCAGCATCAGCGTCCTGACGAACACTGAAGCTTTCTTT. It yields the protein CASSISVLTNTEAFF. The full variable domain, in which reference TRBV5-1 and TRBJ1-1 provide the parts outside the CDR3, is KAGVTQTPRYLIKTRGQQVTLSCSPISGHRSVSWYQQTPGQGLQFLFEYFSETQRNKGNFPGRFSGRQFSNSRSEMNVSTLELGDSALYLCASSISVLTNTEAFFGQGTRLTVV.

V usage is TRBV5-1 and J usage is TRBJ1-1; 9 bases line up with TRBD1. With V trimmed by 3 bases and J by 3 bases, 15 bases remained unmatched. This CDR3 region has 18 residues. Germline CDR1 SGHRS, CDR2 YFSETQ. The CDR3 here is CASSSPGTGIMRDTEAFF. As DNA, the CDR3 is TGCGCCAGCAGCTCACCCGGGACAGGGATTATGAGGGACACTGAAGCTTTCTTT.

This sequence joins TRBV6-6 and TRBJ2-7; TRBD1 matches at 7 bases. This CDR3 spans 13 amino acids. The germline CDR1 and CDR2 sequences are MNHNY and SVGAGI (reference sequence). After removal of 6 bases from V and 1 base from J, the junction contained 3 bases not matched to a gene. CDR3 DNA: TGTGCCAGCAGCCGGGGACAGTCCTACGAGCAGTACGTC. Its translation: CASSRGQSYEQYV.

The CDR3 bases are TGTGCCAGCAGTTACTTGAGCGGGGGGAGCTACAATGAGCAGTTCTTC. Residues: CASSYLSGGSYNEQFF. V and J are TRBV6-2 or TRBV6-3 and TRBJ2-1; 9 bases line up with TRBD2. The CDR3 loop spans 16 amino acids. After removal of 1 base from V and 3 bases from J, the junction contained 4 bases not matched to a gene. The germline CDR1 and CDR2 sequences are MNHEY and SVGEGT.

This clone has more than one count but fewer than ten. The CDR3 DNA follows: TGTGCCAGCACCCACGGTGGGGCATATAATTCACCCCTCCACTTT. It translates to CASTHGGAYNSPLHF. The chain carries TRBV27 and TRBJ1-6; the D gene is possibly TRBD1 (5 bases). Trimming pared 7 bases from V and 4 bases from J, leaving 14 bases between. This CDR3 contains 15 residues. Germline V gene sequence: CDR1 MNHEY, CDR2 SMNVEV (reference sequence).

The V call is TRBV10-2, the J call TRBJ1-4; D might be TRBD1 (6 bases). Trimming took off 10 bases at V and 1 base at J, with 13 bases between the two ends. CDR1 is WSHSY, CDR2 SAAADI, per germline. The CDR3 has 14 residues. CDR3 amino acids: CATKGGLTNEKLFF. The CDR3 coding sequence is TGCGCCACAAAGGGGGGATTAACTAATGAAAAACTGTTTTTT.

V usage is TRBV27 and J usage is TRBJ2-5, with TRBD2 matching 12 bases. With 6 bases clipped from V and 5 bases from J, the junction kept 10 bases outside the gene matches. The CDR3 contains 16 residues. Germline V gene lookup returns CDR1 MNHEY and CDR2 SMNVEV (reference sequence). Here the CDR3 reads CASRLAGGVFPETQYF. In nucleotides, the CDR3 is TGTGCCAGCAGGCTAGCGGGGGGGGTTTTCCCCGAGACCCAGTACTTC.

The V and J genes are TRBV4-3 and TRBJ1-5; D may be TRBD1 (5 bases). CDR1 LGHNA and CDR2 YSLEER come from the germline V gene. The CDR3 totals 15 residues. Deletions cut 0 bases from V and 8 bases from J, with 14 bases between. The CDR3 nucleotides read TGCGCCAGCAGCCAAGATCCCCAGGGAAGGGAGCCCCAGCATTTT. Translated, it gives CASSQDPQGREPQHF.

The chain carries TRBV7-9 and TRBJ1-5; possibly TRBD1 for D (6 bases). Trimming took off 5 bases at V and 6 bases at J, with 14 bases between the two ends. CDR1 is SEHNR, CDR2 FQNEAQ, per germline (reference sequence). The CDR3 runs 14 residues. The CDR3 loop is CASSQDSTRQPQHF. In DNA form, the CDR3 reads TGTGCCAGCAGCCAGGACAGTACCCGTCAGCCCCAGCATTTT.

For the CDR3, the DNA is TGTGCCAGCAGTTCGATTGGGCAGGGAAATCAGCCCCAGCATTTT. Protein product: CASSSIGQGNQPQHF. The rearrangement links TRBV2 to TRBJ1-5; tentative D call: TRBD1 (5 bases). Germline values: CDR1 SNHLY, CDR2 FYNNEI. V dropped 5 bases and J dropped 4 bases, with 15 bases sitting between them. CDR3 length: 15 residues.

The chain combines TRBV28 with TRBJ1-6; D unresolved. The CDR3 runs 16 residues. Trimming shortened V by 5 bases and J by 0 bases, and 11 bases separated the two germline ends. CDR1 MDHEN and CDR2 SYDVKM come from the germline V gene. The CDR3 bases are TGTGCCAGCAGTCCCCTAGGAAGCTCCTATAATTCACCCCTCCACTTT. Amino acid sequence: CASSPLGSSYNSPLHF.

This chain connects TRBV5-4 to TRBJ2-3; D is ambiguous. The CDR3 sequence is 16 residues long. From germline, CDR1 is SGHNT and CDR2 YYREEE (reference sequence). The germline V and J ends were trimmed by 2 bases and 0 bases, with 13 bases remaining between them. The CDR3 loop is CASSLSSPTSTDTQYF. The DNA for the CDR3 is TGTGCCAGCAGCTTATCTTCTCCGACGAGCACAGATACGCAGTATTTT.

V and J are TRBV27 and TRBJ2-5, with D perhaps TRBD2 (6 bases). Trimming shortened V by 0 bases and J by 5 bases, and 16 bases separated the two germline ends. Germline V gene lookup returns CDR1 MNHEY and CDR2 SMNVEV (reference sequence). The CDR3 has 16 residues. The CDR3 sequence is CASSLSGGERLETQYF. The CDR3 DNA sequence: TGTGCCAGCAGTTTATCGGGAGGTGAGAGGCTGGAGACCCAGTACTTC.

The rearrangement links TRBV7-8 to TRBJ2-7, with 7 bases lining up with TRBD1. Germline CDR1 reads SGHVS; CDR2 reads FQNEAQ. CDR3 length: 12 residues. V was clipped by 5 bases and J by 7 bases; unmatched bases: 5. The CDR3 coding sequence is TGTGCCAGCAGCCCAACAGGGGATGAGCAGTACGTC. Protein: CASSPTGDEQYV.